Presented here are 27 T cell receptor beta chains from one specimen sequenced in a study of CD4 T cells in relation to SARS-CoV-2 and coronaviruses. Unexposed donor CD4+ T cells date from 2011-2018, before the COVID-19 pandemic. Isolation of CD4+ T cells took place after approximately eleven days in culture. TCRdb's table, derived via immunoSEQ multiplex PCR, lists solely in-frame clones and lacks some. The sample yields approximately 25,000 clones, less than 75% seen once. Which antigens these TCRs recognize remains unknown. The sample consisted of CD4+ T cells from PBMCs, cultured in vitro. The receptors here all came from a human donor in good health.

The rearrangement joins TRBV3-1 (or the pseudogene TRBV3-2) to TRBJ2-3, with TRBD1 matching over 7 bases. The J segment lost 0 bases and the V segment lost 4 bases, leaving 7 bases of the junction unmatched. The CDR3 sequence is 16 residues long. Looked up from germline, CDR1 is LGHDT and CDR2 is YNNKEL (reference sequence). The CDR3 here is CASSLTWDSSTDTQYF. The CDR3 region has the DNA TGTGCCAGCAGCCTGACCTGGGACAGCAGCACAGATACGCAGTATTTT.

This chain joins TRBV7-8 and TRBJ2-7; D is unresolved. CDR1 is SGHVS and CDR2 is FQNEAQ in the germline V gene. Trimming took 4 bases from V and 3 from J, leaving 19 bases between them. CDR3 length: 16 residues. The CDR3 here is CASSSPRPGPVYEQYF. The CDR3 DNA sequence: TGTGCCAGCAGCTCACCCAGGCCCGGACCGGTCTACGAGCAGTACTTC. The full variable domain, rest sourced from reference TRBV7-8 and TRBJ2-7, is GAGVSQSPRYKVAKRGQDVALRCDPISGHVSLFWYQQALGQGPEFLTYFQNEAQLDKSGLPSDRFFAERPEGSVSTLKIQRTQQEDSAVYLCASSSPRPGPVYEQYFGPGTRLTVT.

The chain is built from TRBV2 and TRBJ1-5, with 7 bases aligning to TRBD1. V lost 10 bases, J lost 1 base, and 7 bases stayed unmatched. The CDR3 has 14 amino acids. Germline values: CDR1 SNHLY, CDR2 FYNNEI. The CDR3 here is CATKTGISNQPQHF. CDR3 sequence (DNA): TGTGCCACAAAGACAGGGATCAGCAATCAGCCCCAGCATTTT.

The chain joins TRBV5-1 to TRBJ2-1; 7 bases map to TRBD1. V lost 4 bases and J lost 0; bases outside the gene matches: 4. This CDR3 comprises 15 residues. From germline, CDR1 is SGHRS and CDR2 YFSETQ. DNA for the CDR3: TGCGCCAGCAGCCCGGGACAGAGCTCCTACAATGAGCAGTTCTTC. This codes for CASSPGQSSYNEQFF.

The chain has TRBV5-4 and TRBJ2-3; 7 bases align to TRBD2. This CDR3 comprises 16 residues. V shed 1 base, J shed 1 base, and the junction held 6 bases outside the gene matches. The V gene's germline CDR1 is SGHNT and CDR2 YYREEE (reference sequence). CDR3 DNA: TGTGCCAGCAGCTTGAAGACGGGAGGCCGCACAGATACGCAGTATTTT. It translates to CASSLKTGGRTDTQYF.

The sample holds a few counts of this clone. The chain has TRBV6-6 and TRBJ1-5; TRBD1 is a possible D gene (6 bases). V was cut by 6 bases and J by 2 bases, with 11 bases left in between. The CDR3 runs 14 residues. Germline V lookup: CDR1 MNHNY, CDR2 SVGAGI (reference sequence). CDR3 sequence reads: CASRRGEGNQPQHF. The DNA of the CDR3 is TGTGCCAGCAGGAGGGGGGAGGGCAATCAGCCCCAGCATTTT.

The chain combines TRBV2 with TRBJ1-5, with 7 bases that match TRBD1. J lost 4 bases, V lost 5 bases, and 5 bases had no gene match. CDR1 SNHLY and CDR2 FYNNEI come from the germline V gene. The CDR3 has 14 amino acids. The CDR3 loop reads CASSKDRRNQPQHF. As DNA, the CDR3 is TGTGCCAGCAGTAAGGACAGGAGAAATCAGCCCCAGCATTTT.

A few counts support this clone. The chain joins TRBV2 to TRBJ1-5; 8 nucleotides match TRBD1. Germline-derived CDR1 and CDR2 are SNHLY and FYNNEI. The V gene end was trimmed by 5 bases and the J gene end by 7 bases; junction bases not matched to a gene: 10. The CDR3 loop spans 15 amino acids. CDR3 coding DNA: TGTGCCAGCAGTCGATCAGGACAGGGAGAACAGCCCCAGCATTTT. This codes for CASSRSGQGEQPQHF. The entire variable domain, with the rest obtained from reference TRBV2 and TRBJ1-5, is as follows: EPEVTQTPSHQVTQMGQEVILRCVPISNHLYFYWYRQILGQKVEFLVSFYNNEISEKSEIFDDQFSVERPDGSNFTLKIRSTKLEDSAMYFCASSRSGQGEQPQHFGDGTRLSIL.

V gene TRBV18 combines with J gene TRBJ1-1; no firm D call. This CDR3 is built from 14 residues. CDR1 and CDR2 (germline): KGHSH, LQKENI. V lost 6 bases to trimming and J lost 1 base, with 12 bases between them. The CDR3 loop reads CASSDKTANTEAFF. The CDR3 DNA sequence: TGTGCCAGCTCGGATAAAACAGCGAACACTGAAGCTTTCTTT.

This clone was picked up a small number of times. The chain employs TRBV25-1 and TRBJ1-1, with D possibly matching TRBD1 (5 bases). V dropped 7 bases and J dropped 1 base, with 13 bases sitting between them. The CDR3 sequence is 14 residues long. The germline V gene has CDR1 MGHDK and CDR2 SYGVNS. The CDR3 coding sequence is TGTGCCAGCACCCGGGACGCGAGGAACACTGAAGCTTTCTTT. It yields the protein CASTRDARNTEAFF.

This chain links TRBV14 with TRBJ2-5, with D unclear. V was trimmed by 0 bases and J by 5 bases, leaving 16 bases between them. This CDR3 is 16 amino acids long. Germline-derived CDR1 and CDR2 are SGHDN and FVKESK. Here the CDR3 DNA reads TGTGCCAGCAGCCAAGAGTTAGGCGGTTTGGGGGAGACCCAGTACTTC. Translated: CASSQELGGLGETQYF.

This rearrangement joins TRBV28 to TRBJ1-3, with 7 bases identical to TRBD1. V gave up 2 bases and J gave up 2 bases; unmatched junction bases: 0. CDR1 is MDHEN, CDR2 SYDVKM, per germline. The CDR3 spans 14 residues. The CDR3 region has the DNA TGTGCCAGCAGTTTACAGGGGGCTGGAAACACCATATATTTT. It yields the protein CASSLQGAGNTIYF.

The rearrangement links TRBV28 to TRBJ2-3; TRBD2 agrees at 14 bases. Trimming cost V 6 bases and J 1 base; bases outside gene matches: 24. This CDR3 contains 23 residues. Germline V gives CDR1 MDHEN, CDR2 SYDVKM. The CDR3 DNA follows: TGTGCCAGCAGAGGACTGACCCCGGGACTAGCGGGAGTGCGGCAACCCCGCACAGATACGCAGTATTTT. Its protein is CASRGLTPGLAGVRQPRTDTQYF.

This clone has just a few counts. The chain joins TRBV5-1 to TRBJ2-1; D unclear. V was cut by 2 bases and J by 3 bases, with 12 bases left in between. This CDR3 has 15 residues. Germline CDR1 and CDR2: SGHRS and YFSETQ. The CDR3 sequence: CASSFRSNFYNEQFF. The DNA of the CDR3 is TGCGCCAGCAGCTTCCGTTCAAATTTCTACAATGAGCAGTTCTTC.

The chain is built from TRBV30 and TRBJ2-3; D unclear. Trimming shortened V by 4 bases and J by 4 bases, and 6 bases separated the two germline ends. Germline CDR1 and CDR2: GTSNPN and SVGIG (reference sequence). The CDR3 length is 11 residues. Written as DNA, the CDR3 is TGTGCCTGGACAGAGGCAGATACGCAGTATTTT. Protein sequence: CAWTEADTQYF.

In its sample, this clone was seen a few times. This sample includes further DNA sequences coding for the same CDR3. The chain employs TRBV12-3 or TRBV12-4 and TRBJ1-1; D is uncertain. The CDR3 is 13 residues long. Trimming pared 3 bases from V and 1 base from J, leaving 6 bases between. The CDR3 loop is CASSLGGNTEAFF. The CDR3 nucleotides are TGTGCCAGCAGTTTGGGAGGGAACACTGAAGCTTTCTTT.

The chain carries TRBV7-3 and TRBJ1-1; D possibly corresponds to TRBD1 (5 bases). V gave up 5 bases and J gave up 0 bases, with 13 bases separating them. CDR1 SGHTA and CDR2 FQGTGA come from the germline V gene. The CDR3 totals 15 residues. CDR3: CASSREGPMNTEAFF. In DNA form, the CDR3 reads TGTGCCAGCAGCCGAGAGGGGCCCATGAACACTGAAGCTTTCTTT. The full variable domain, its missing parts supplied by reference TRBV7-3 and TRBJ1-1, is GAGVSQTPSNKVTEKGKYVELRCDPISGHTALYWYRQSLGQGPEFLIYFQGTGAADDSGLPNDRFFAVRPEGSVSTLKIQRTERGDSAVYLCASSREGPMNTEAFFGQGTRLTVV.

The chain recombines TRBV19 with TRBJ1-2; TRBD1 is a possible D gene (6 bases). Germline CDR1 reads LNHDA; CDR2 reads SQIVND (reference sequence). V lost 4 bases, J lost 7 bases, and 13 bases lay in between. The length of the CDR3 is 13 residues. CDR3: CASSTRGASGYTF. The CDR3 DNA is TGTGCCAGTAGTACCAGGGGCGCGAGTGGCTACACCTTC.

This clone was counted a few times. The chain joins TRBV5-1 to TRBJ1-2; 8 positions agree with TRBD1. Trimming removed 4 bases from V and 7 bases from J; junction bases left unmatched: 6. Germline CDR1 reads SGHRS; CDR2 reads YFSETQ. The CDR3 contains 13 residues. The CDR3 loop is CASSVGQGGGYTF. The CDR3 DNA sequence: TGCGCCAGCAGCGTCGGACAGGGAGGTGGCTACACCTTC.

V is TRBV6-4 and J is TRBJ2-3, with TRBD2 matching 10 bases. Per germline, CDR1 MRHNA and CDR2 SNTAGT. Unmatched junction bases numbered 6, after V lost 6 bases and J lost 3 bases. The CDR3 consists of 15 residues. The CDR3 is CASSYLAGATDTQYF. Here the CDR3 DNA reads TGTGCCAGCAGCTACCTAGCGGGAGCGACAGATACGCAGTATTTT.

This clone was picked up a small number of times. V and J are TRBV7-9 and TRBJ1-1, with unresolved D. The CDR3 is made up of 13 amino acids. V was shortened by 3 bases and J by 0 bases, with 5 bases between the two germline ends. Germline-derived CDR1 and CDR2 are SEHNR and FQNEAQ (reference sequence). The CDR3 sequence: CASSFFMNTEAFF. As DNA, the CDR3 is TGTGCCAGCAGCTTTTTTATGAACACTGAAGCTTTCTTT.

The chain employs TRBV19 and TRBJ2-5; weak D call: TRBD1 (5 bases). The CDR3 has 16 residues. V shed 1 base and J shed 5 bases, with 17 bases lying between them. The germline CDR1 and CDR2 sequences are LNHDA and SQIVND (reference sequence). CDR3 bases: TGTGCCAGTAGTATAGGGCAGGGTATCCCTTCGGAGACCCAGTACTTC. This gives the protein CASSIGQGIPSETQYF.

This clone was picked up a small number of times. The rearrangement uses TRBV7-9 and TRBJ1-1, with D possibly TRBD1 on 6 matching bases. This CDR3 has 13 amino acids. Trimming removed 8 bases from V and 4 bases from J, with 14 bases in between. Germline CDR1 SEHNR, CDR2 FQNEAQ (reference sequence). The CDR3 protein is CASDHGGVTEAFF. The CDR3 DNA reads as TGTGCCAGCGACCACGGGGGCGTCACTGAAGCTTTCTTT.

The chain has TRBV19 and TRBJ2-1; unclear D gene. This CDR3 has 14 amino acids. The germline V gene has CDR1 LNHDA and CDR2 SQIVND (reference sequence). V lost 4 bases to trimming and J lost 4 bases, with 11 bases between them. In nucleotides, the CDR3 is TGTGCCAGTAGTACAGGTGTACGTTACAATGAGCAGTTCTTC. This encodes CASSTGVRYNEQFF.

The chain has TRBV30 and TRBJ1-6; no clear D gene. This CDR3 comprises 12 residues. V lost 3 bases, J lost 7 bases, and 7 bases lay in between. The germline V gene has CDR1 GTSNPN and CDR2 SVGIG (reference sequence). The CDR3 sequence is CAWRRENSPLHF. Here the CDR3 DNA reads TGTGCCTGGAGGAGGGAGAATTCACCCCTCCACTTT.

The chain carries TRBV19 and TRBJ1-2; weak D call: TRBD1 (6 bases). CDR1 LNHDA and CDR2 SQIVND come from the germline V gene (reference sequence). Trimming removed 0 bases from V and 4 bases from J, with 15 bases in between. There are 16 residues in the CDR3. The CDR3: CASSIEGAVWGYGYTF. The CDR3 nucleotides are TGTGCCAGTAGTATAGAGGGGGCAGTATGGGGCTATGGCTACACCTTC.

This clone showed up just a few times. The chain employs TRBV5-1 and TRBJ2-3; a weak D match, TRBD1 (6 bases). The CDR3 contains 16 residues. Looked up from germline, CDR1 is SGHRS and CDR2 is YFSETQ. The germline V and J ends were trimmed by 4 bases and 0 bases, with 15 bases remaining between them. CDR3 bases: TGCGCCAGCAGCGCTCCACAGGGCACTAGCACAGATACGCAGTATTTT. This encodes CASSAPQGTSTDTQYF.